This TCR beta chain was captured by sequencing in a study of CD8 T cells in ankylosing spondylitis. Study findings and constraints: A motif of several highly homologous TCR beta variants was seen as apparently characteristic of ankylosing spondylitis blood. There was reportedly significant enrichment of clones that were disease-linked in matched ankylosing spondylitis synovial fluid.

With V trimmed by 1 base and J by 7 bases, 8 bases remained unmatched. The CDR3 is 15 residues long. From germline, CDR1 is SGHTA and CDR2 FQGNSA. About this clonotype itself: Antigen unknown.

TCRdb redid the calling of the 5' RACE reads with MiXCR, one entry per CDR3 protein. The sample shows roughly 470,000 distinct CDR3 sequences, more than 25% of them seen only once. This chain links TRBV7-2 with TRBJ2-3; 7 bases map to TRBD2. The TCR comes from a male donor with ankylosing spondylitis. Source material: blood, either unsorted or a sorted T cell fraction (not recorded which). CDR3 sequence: CASSLGGRERNTQYF. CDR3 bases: TGTGCCAGCAGCTTAGGAGGGCGGGAGCGAAATACGCAGTATTTT.